This TCR beta chain comes out of a study of blood T cell repertoires in COVID-19. The length of the CDR3 is 17 residues. V shed 5 bases, J shed 0 bases, and the junction held 8 bases outside the gene matches. Per germline, CDR1 SEHNR and CDR2 FQNEAQ (reference sequence). TCRdb's copy holds only in-frame clones and misses some; the assay was immunoSEQ multiplex PCR. The sample shows 45,000 to 65,000 clones, 78% of them seen only once. This chain uses TRBV7-9 with TRBJ1-5; 9 positions match TRBD1. The TCR originated in a human donor in a cohort sampled during active COVID-19. Sequencing was performed on peripheral blood. DNA for the CDR3: TGTGCCAGCAGCCCGGGACAGGGTGGATATAGCAATCAGCCCCAGCATTTT. Amino acids: CASSPGQGGYSNQPQHF.